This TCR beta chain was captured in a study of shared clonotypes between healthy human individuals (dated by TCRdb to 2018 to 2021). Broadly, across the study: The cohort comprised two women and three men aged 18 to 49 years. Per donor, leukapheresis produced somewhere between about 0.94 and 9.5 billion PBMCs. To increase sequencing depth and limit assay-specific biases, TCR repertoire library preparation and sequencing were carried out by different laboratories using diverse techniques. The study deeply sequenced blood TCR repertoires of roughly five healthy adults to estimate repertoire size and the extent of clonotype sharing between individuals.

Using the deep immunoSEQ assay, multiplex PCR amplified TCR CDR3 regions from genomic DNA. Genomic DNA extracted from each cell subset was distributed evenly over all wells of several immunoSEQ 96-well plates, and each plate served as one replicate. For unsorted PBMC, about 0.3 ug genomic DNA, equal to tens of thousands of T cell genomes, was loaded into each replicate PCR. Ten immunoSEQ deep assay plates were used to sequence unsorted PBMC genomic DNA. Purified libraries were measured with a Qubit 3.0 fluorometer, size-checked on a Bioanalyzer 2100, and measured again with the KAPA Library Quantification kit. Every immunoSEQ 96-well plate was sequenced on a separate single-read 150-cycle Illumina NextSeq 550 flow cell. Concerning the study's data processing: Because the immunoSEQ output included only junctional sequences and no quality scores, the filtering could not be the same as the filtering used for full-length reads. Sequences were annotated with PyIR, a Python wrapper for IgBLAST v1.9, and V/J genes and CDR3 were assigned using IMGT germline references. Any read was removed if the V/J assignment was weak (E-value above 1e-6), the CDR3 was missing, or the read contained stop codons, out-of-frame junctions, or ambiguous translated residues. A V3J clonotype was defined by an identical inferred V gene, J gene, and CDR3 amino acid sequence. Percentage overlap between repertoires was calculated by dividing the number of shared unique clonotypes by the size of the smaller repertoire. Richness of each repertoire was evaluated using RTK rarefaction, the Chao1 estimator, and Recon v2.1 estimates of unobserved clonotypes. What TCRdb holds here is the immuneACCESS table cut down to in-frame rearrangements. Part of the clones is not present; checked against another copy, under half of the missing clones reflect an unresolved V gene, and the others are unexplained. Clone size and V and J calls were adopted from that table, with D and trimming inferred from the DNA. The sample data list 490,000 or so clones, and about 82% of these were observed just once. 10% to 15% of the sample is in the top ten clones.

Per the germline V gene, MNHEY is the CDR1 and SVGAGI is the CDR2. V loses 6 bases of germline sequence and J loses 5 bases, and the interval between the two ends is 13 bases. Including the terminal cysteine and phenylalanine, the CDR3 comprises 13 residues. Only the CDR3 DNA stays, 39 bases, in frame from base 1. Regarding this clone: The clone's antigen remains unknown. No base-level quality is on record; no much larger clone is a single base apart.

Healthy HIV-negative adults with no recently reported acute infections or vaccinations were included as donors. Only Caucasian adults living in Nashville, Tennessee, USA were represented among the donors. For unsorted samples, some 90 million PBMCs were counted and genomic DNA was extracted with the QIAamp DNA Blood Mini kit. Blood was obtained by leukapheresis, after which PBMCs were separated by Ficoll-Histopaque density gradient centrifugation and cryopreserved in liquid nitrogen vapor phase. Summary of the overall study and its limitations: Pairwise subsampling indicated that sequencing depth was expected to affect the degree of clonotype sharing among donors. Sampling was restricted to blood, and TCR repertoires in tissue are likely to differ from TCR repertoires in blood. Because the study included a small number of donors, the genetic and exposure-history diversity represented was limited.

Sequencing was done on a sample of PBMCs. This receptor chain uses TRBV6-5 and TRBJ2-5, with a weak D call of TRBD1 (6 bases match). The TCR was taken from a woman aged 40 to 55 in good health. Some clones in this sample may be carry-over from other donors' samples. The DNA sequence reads TGTGCCAGCAGACCCACAGGGCGGGAGACCCAGTACTTC. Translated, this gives CASRPTGRETQYF.